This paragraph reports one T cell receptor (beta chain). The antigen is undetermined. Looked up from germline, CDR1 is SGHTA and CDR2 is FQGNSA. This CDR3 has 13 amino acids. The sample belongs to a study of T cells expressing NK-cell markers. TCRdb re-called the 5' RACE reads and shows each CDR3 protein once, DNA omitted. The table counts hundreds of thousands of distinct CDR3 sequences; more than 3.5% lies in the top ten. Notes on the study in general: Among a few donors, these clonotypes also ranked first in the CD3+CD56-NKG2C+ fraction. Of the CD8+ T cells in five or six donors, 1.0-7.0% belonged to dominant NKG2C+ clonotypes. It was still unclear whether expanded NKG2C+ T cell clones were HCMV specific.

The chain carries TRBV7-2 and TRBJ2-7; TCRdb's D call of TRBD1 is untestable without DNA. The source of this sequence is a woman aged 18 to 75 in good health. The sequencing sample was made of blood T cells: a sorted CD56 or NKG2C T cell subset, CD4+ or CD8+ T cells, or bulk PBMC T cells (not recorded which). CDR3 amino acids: CASSSPLTYEQYF.